The 31 T cell receptor beta chains below come from one sample, sequenced in a study of T cells in localized non-small cell lung cancer. The data were produced by immunoSEQ multiplex PCR, yet TCRdb's version contains in-frame clones alone and is incomplete. Here the sample spans 25,000 to 40,000 clones, more than 75% being singletons. Sequenced here: peripheral blood, sampled before any cancer treatment. All receptors come from a male donor aged 60 or older with stage II squamous cell lung carcinoma.

The chain couples TRBV7-6 to TRBJ2-2; 10 positions match TRBD1. CDR1 SGHVS and CDR2 FNYEAQ come from the germline V gene. The CDR3 consists of 15 residues. J gave up 4 bases and V 5 bases, and 4 bases lay outside the gene matches. The CDR3 region has the DNA TGTGCCAGCAGCGCCGGGACAGGGGTCACCGGGGAGCTGTTTTTT. This sequence encodes CASSAGTGVTGELFF.

The chain has TRBV9 and TRBJ1-2; 7 bases fit TRBD1. CDR1 and CDR2 (germline): SGDLS, YYNGEE. The CDR3 is 14 residues long. V lost 3 bases and J lost 4; bases outside the gene matches: 6. Here the CDR3 reads CASSARQGIYGYTF. The DNA of the CDR3 is TGTGCCAGCAGCGCACGACAGGGAATCTATGGCTACACCTTC.

This chain links TRBV5-6 with TRBJ1-2, with 8 bases fitting TRBD1. Germline V gene sequence: CDR1 SGHDT, CDR2 YYEEEE. V lost 4 bases, J lost 0 bases, and 5 bases stayed unmatched. This CDR3 is 15 amino acids long. Written as DNA, the CDR3 is TGTGCCAGCAGCACAGCGGACAGGGCTAACTATGGCTACACCTTC. It encodes CASSTADRANYGYTF.

Only a few counts were recorded for this clone. The CDR3 protein is CASSPRIGSYEQYF. The CDR3 nucleotides are TGTGCCAGCAGCCCCCGCATTGGATCCTACGAGCAGTACTTC. The V and J genes are TRBV7-6 and TRBJ2-7; D gene ambiguous. CDR1 is SGHVS, CDR2 FNYEAQ, per germline. This CDR3 contains 14 residues. Trimming shortened V by 5 bases and J by 1 base, and 12 bases separated the two germline ends.

This chain uses TRBV6-6 with TRBJ1-5; tentative D call: TRBD1 (5 bases). This CDR3 is built from 16 residues. Deletions cut 2 bases from V and 0 bases from J, with 11 bases between. The germline gives CDR1 MNHNY, CDR2 SVGAGI (reference sequence). This chain's CDR3 is CASSYGGGFSNQPQHF. In DNA form, the CDR3 reads TGTGCCAGCAGTTACGGGGGAGGGTTTAGCAATCAGCCCCAGCATTTT.

This clone was recorded a few times. The chain couples TRBV9 to TRBJ2-5; tentatively, D is TRBD1 (5 bases). CDR3 length equals 15 residues. In germline, CDR1 is SGDLS, CDR2 YYNGEE. Trimming removed 1 base from V and 0 bases from J, with 10 bases in between. In DNA form, the CDR3 reads TGTGCCAGCAGCGTATCGACAGCGTACCAAGAGACCCAGTACTTC. Encoded protein: CASSVSTAYQETQYF.

CDR3 coding DNA: TGTGCCAGCAGTGTACACGAGCAGTACTTC. This gives the protein CASSVHEQYF. This chain links TRBV2 with TRBJ2-7; no firm D call. This CDR3 has 10 amino acids. The V end lost 4 bases, the J end lost 5 bases, and 3 bases lay between the germline ends. CDR1 is SNHLY, CDR2 FYNNEI, per germline. The entire variable domain, with the rest obtained from reference TRBV2 and TRBJ2-7, is as follows: EPEVTQTPSHQVTQMGQEVILRCVPISNHLYFYWYRQILGQKVEFLVSFYNNEISEKSEIFDDQFSVERPDGSNFTLKIRSTKLEDSAMYFCASSVHEQYFGPGTRLTVT.

V and J are TRBV14 and TRBJ1-3; D is unresolved. Germline V gene data show CDR1 as SGHDN and CDR2 as FVKESK. Deletions cut 4 bases from V and 0 bases from J, with 10 bases between. The CDR3 totals 15 residues. The CDR3 nucleotides read TGTGCCAGCAGCCCGTCAGGCTTCTCTGGAAACACCATATATTTT. Translated: CASSPSGFSGNTIYF. Together with reference TRBV14 and TRBJ1-3, the CDR3 gives the full variable domain: EAGVTQFPSHSVIEKGQTVTLRCDPISGHDNLYWYRRVMGKEIKFLLHFVKESKQDESGMPNNRFLAERTGGTYSTLKVQPAELEDSGVYFCASSPSGFSGNTIYFGEGSWLTVV.

The rearrangement links TRBV30 to TRBJ1-2; D is possibly TRBD1 (5 bases). Germline CDR1 reads GTSNPN; CDR2 reads SVGIG (reference sequence). The V gene lost 8 bases and the J gene lost 0 bases, with 22 bases spanning the gap. The CDR3 is 16 amino acids. The DNA for the CDR3 is TGTGCCCGAGCCCTGTCCGGAGGGGCCACTAACTATGGCTACACCTTC. It is translated as CARALSGGATNYGYTF.

The CDR3 DNA follows: TGTGCCAGCAGCTTAGACCGCACAGATACGCAGTATTTT. Protein sequence: CASSLDRTDTQYF. V is TRBV11-2 and J is TRBJ2-3; D not resolved. Germline CDR1 and CDR2: SGHAT and FQNNGV. This CDR3 contains 13 residues. Between the trimmed V and J ends, which lost 0 bases and 1 base, there was a span of 2 bases.

The chain joins TRBV6-5 to TRBJ1-2; D perhaps matches TRBD1 (5 bases). The V end lost 6 bases, the J end lost 8 bases, and 13 bases lay between the germline ends. The germline CDR1 and CDR2 sequences are MNHEY and SVGAGI. The CDR3 is 12 residues long. The CDR3 sequence is CASRPTGKGYTF. CDR3 coding DNA: TGTGCCAGCAGGCCTACAGGAAAGGGCTACACCTTC.

V and J are TRBV6-1 and TRBJ2-3; TRBD2 is a possible D gene (5 bases). Per germline, CDR1 MNHNS and CDR2 SASEGT. Trimming removed 1 base at V and 4 bases at J, with 15 bases between. The CDR3 totals 16 residues. In DNA form, the CDR3 reads TGTGCCAGCAGTGAAGGGGCGGCTAGCCTGGCAGATACGCAGTATTTT. It specifies CASSEGAASLADTQYF.

The chain has TRBV25-1 and TRBJ1-4, with 10 bases fitting TRBD1. The CDR3 length is 15 residues. J lost 7 bases, V lost 5 bases, and 7 bases had no gene match. Germline values: CDR1 MGHDK, CDR2 SYGVNS. The CDR3 loop reads CASSLDRDRGEKLFF. Written as DNA, the CDR3 is TGTGCCAGCAGTTTGGACCGGGACAGGGGTGAAAAACTGTTTTTT.

The chain has TRBV5-1 and TRBJ2-7, with a possible D match to TRBD2 (5 bases). The CDR3 is 13 amino acids. Germline loops: CDR1 SGHRS, CDR2 YFSETQ. The germline V and J ends were trimmed by 0 bases and 2 bases, with 6 bases remaining between them. The CDR3 here is CASSLDGAYEQYF. In DNA form, the CDR3 reads TGCGCCAGCAGCTTGGACGGGGCCTACGAGCAGTACTTC.

This sequence joins TRBV5-1 and TRBJ1-5; a possible D gene is TRBD1 (6 bases). V was pared by 0 bases and J by 7 bases, with 14 bases between. Germline loops: CDR1 SGHRS, CDR2 YFSETQ. The CDR3 is 15 amino acids. The CDR3 sequence: CASSLEGDPAQPQHF. The CDR3 region has the DNA TGCGCCAGCAGCTTGGAGGGGGACCCGGCACAGCCCCAGCATTTT.

The CDR3 DNA reads TGTGCCAGTAGTGTGGGTGCCTACGAGCAGTACTTC. Amino acids: CASSVGAYEQYF. This rearrangement joins TRBV19 to TRBJ2-7; D is undetermined. CDR1 LNHDA and CDR2 SQIVND come from the germline V gene (reference sequence). The CDR3 is made up of 12 amino acids. Trimming cost V 5 bases and J 2 bases, with 7 bases left between them. The full variable domain, in which reference TRBV19 and TRBJ2-7 provide the parts outside the CDR3, is DGGITQSPKYLFRKEGQNVTLSCEQNLNHDAMYWYRQDPGQGLRLIYYSQIVNDFQKGDIAEGYSVSREKKESFPLTVTSAQKNPTAFYLCASSVGAYEQYFGPGTRLTVT.

V gene TRBV5-1 combines with J gene TRBJ2-2; no definite D call. Germline-derived CDR1 and CDR2 are SGHRS and YFSETQ. The CDR3 loop spans 14 amino acids. V was clipped by 0 bases and J by 1 base, with 4 bases between them. CDR3 sequence: CASSLGENTGELFF. CDR3 nucleotide sequence: TGCGCCAGCAGCTTGGGGGAGAACACCGGGGAGCTGTTTTTT.

The chain carries TRBV9 and TRBJ1-2; 7 positions agree with TRBD1. V lost 5 bases and J lost 8; bases outside the gene matches: 6. Germline loops: CDR1 SGDLS, CDR2 YYNGEE. The CDR3 covers 12 residues. The CDR3 DNA reads as TGTGCCAGCAGAGAGGGGGCGAGCGGCTACACCTTC. Residues: CASREGASGYTF.

This sequence joins TRBV5-1 and TRBJ1-2; no clear D gene. Between the trimmed V and J ends, which lost 0 bases and 7 bases, there was a span of 7 bases. This CDR3 contains 12 residues. The germline V gene encodes CDR1 SGHRS and CDR2 YFSETQ. The CDR3 here is CASSLDPGGYTF. As DNA, the CDR3 is TGCGCCAGCAGCTTGGACCCGGGTGGCTACACCTTC.

The rearrangement uses TRBV19 and TRBJ2-6, with 7 bases fitting TRBD1. The CDR3 runs to 16 residues. CDR1 is LNHDA, CDR2 SQIVND, per germline (reference sequence). With 10 bases clipped from V and 1 base from J, the junction kept 10 bases outside the gene matches. Written as DNA, the CDR3 is TGTGCCACCAGACAGGGTGGAATTTCTGGGGCCAACGTCCTGACTTTC. Protein product: CATRQGGISGANVLTF.

This sequence joins TRBV5-4 and TRBJ1-3; 11 nucleotides align to TRBD1. CDR3 size: 17 residues. The junction had 6 bases not matched to a gene; V was cut back by 4 bases and J by 0 bases. The V gene's germline CDR1 is SGHNT and CDR2 YYREEE (reference sequence). The CDR3 sequence: CASSIRTGGHSGNTIYF. In nucleotides, the CDR3 is TGTGCCAGCAGCATACGGACAGGGGGCCACTCTGGAAACACCATATATTTT.

The chain carries TRBV29-1 and TRBJ1-1; D is unresolved. V lost 4 bases and J 7 bases, leaving 13 bases between the germline ends. This CDR3 is built from 12 residues. Looked up from germline, CDR1 is SQVTM and CDR2 is ANQGSEA. CDR3: CSVGLAGFEAFF. The CDR3 DNA follows: TGCAGCGTTGGCCTCGCTGGATTTGAAGCTTTCTTT.

The V gene is TRBV6-5, the J gene TRBJ1-5; a weak D match, TRBD1 (5 bases). Germline CDR1 and CDR2: MNHEY and SVGAGI. Between the trimmed V and J ends, which lost 5 bases and 6 bases, there was a span of 11 bases. The CDR3 loop spans 13 amino acids. CDR3 protein: CASSEGQSQPQHF. The CDR3 DNA follows: TGTGCCAGCAGTGAGGGGCAGAGTCAGCCCCAGCATTTT.

V usage is TRBV19 and J usage is TRBJ1-2, with D possibly matching TRBD1 (5 bases). CDR3 length: 15 residues. The germline CDR1 and CDR2 sequences are LNHDA and SQIVND (reference sequence). The germline V and J ends were trimmed by 7 bases and 2 bases, with 17 bases remaining between them. The CDR3 DNA sequence: TGTGCCAGTACCTTTGGGGTAGGGGAGAACTATGGCTACACCTTC. Its translation is CASTFGVGENYGYTF. Supplemented by reference TRBV19 and TRBJ1-2, the full variable domain reads DGGITQSPKYLFRKEGQNVTLSCEQNLNHDAMYWYRQDPGQGLRLIYYSQIVNDFQKGDIAEGYSVSREKKESFPLTVTSAQKNPTAFYLCASTFGVGENYGYTFGSGTRLTVV.

The chain uses TRBV5-1 and TRBJ2-5, with 7 bases aligning to TRBD2. The germline gives CDR1 SGHRS, CDR2 YFSETQ. This CDR3 region has 12 residues. Trimming took 5 bases from V and 5 from J; bases not matched to a gene: 3. The CDR3 DNA reads TGCGCCAGCAGTATAGCGGGTGAGACCCAGTACTTC. Its translation is CASSIAGETQYF.

This clone was recorded a few times. J is TRBJ1-5 and V is TRBV7-8, with 7 bases lining up with TRBD1. The CDR3 covers 14 residues. The ends lost 5 bases at V and 3 bases at J; junction bases unmatched: 4. Per the germline V gene, CDR1 is SGHVS and CDR2 is FQNEAQ. CDR3 amino acids: CASSVQGYNQPQHF. CDR3 sequence (DNA): TGTGCCAGCAGCGTACAGGGGTACAATCAGCCCCAGCATTTT.

The genes are TRBV15 and TRBJ1-2; D is undetermined. V was trimmed by 0 bases and J by 1 base, leaving 12 bases between them. The CDR3 is 16 residues long. Germline V gives CDR1 LNHNV, CDR2 YYDKDF (reference sequence). The CDR3 DNA sequence: TGTGCCACCAGCAGAGATGGCGGGAGGAGTAACTATGGCTACACCTTC. This codes for CATSRDGGRSNYGYTF.

This chain joins TRBV30 and TRBJ1-1; D is uncertain. The CDR3 is made up of 14 amino acids. V lost 2 bases and J 1 base, leaving 11 bases between the germline ends. Germline loops: CDR1 GTSNPN, CDR2 SVGIG (reference sequence). As DNA, the CDR3 is TGTGCCTGGAGTCTATTGACACCGAACACTGAAGCTTTCTTT. This sequence encodes CAWSLLTPNTEAFF.

The chain combines TRBV6-6 with TRBJ2-1; TRBD2 matches at 9 bases. Germline V CDR1 and CDR2: MNHNY, SVGAGI (reference sequence). This CDR3 has 15 residues. V shed 0 bases and J 8 bases; nucleotides not matched to a gene: 5. CDR3 amino acids: CASSYSSGSGDEQFF. The CDR3 DNA is TGTGCCAGCAGTTACTCTAGCGGGAGTGGTGATGAGCAGTTCTTC.

The chain carries TRBV7-8 and TRBJ2-1; TRBD1 is a possible D gene (5 bases). Germline CDR1 is SGHVS and CDR2 is FQNEAQ. The CDR3 spans 11 residues. Trimming removed 4 bases at V and 14 bases at J, with 12 bases between. Here the CDR3 reads CASSSTDWKFF. The CDR3, as DNA: TGTGCCAGCAGCTCGACAGACTGGAAGTTCTTC.

V usage is TRBV6-5 and J usage is TRBJ1-2, with TRBD1 matching 10 bases. The CDR3 has 14 residues. The V gene's germline CDR1 is MNHEY and CDR2 SVGAGI. Unmatched junction bases numbered 4, after V lost 5 bases and J lost 4 bases. The CDR3 sequence: CASSRDRGTYGYTF. The CDR3 DNA sequence: TGTGCCAGCAGTCGGGACAGGGGAACCTATGGCTACACCTTC.